These 17 T cell receptor beta chains came from one sample sequenced in a study of blood T cell repertoires in COVID-19. Produced via immunoSEQ multiplex PCR; TCRdb's table is partial and in-frame only. The sample holds a few hundred thousand clones, almost 90% seen once. Sequencing input: peripheral blood. The receptors here all came from a woman aged 60-70 years with COVID-19, enrolled during active disease.

This sequence joins TRBV6-5 and TRBJ1-2; D is possibly TRBD1 (6 bases). Trimming removed 6 bases at V and 6 bases at J, with 14 bases between. The CDR3 is made up of 13 amino acids. Looked up from germline, CDR1 is MNHEY and CDR2 is SVGAGI. CDR3 sequence (DNA): TGTGCCAGCAGAAATGGGGGACACGATGGCTACACCTTC. Translating gives CASRNGGHDGYTF.

The chain joins TRBV3-1 (or the pseudogene TRBV3-2) to TRBJ2-5; 9 nucleotides align to TRBD2. This CDR3 has 16 amino acids. The germline V gene has CDR1 LGHDT and CDR2 YNNKEL (reference sequence). Losses at the gene ends were 4 bases for V and 5 bases for J; bases not matched to a gene: 11. The CDR3 DNA is TGTGCCAGCAGCCCCCGGGGTAGCGGGGGTCGGGAGACCCAGTACTTC. It encodes CASSPRGSGGRETQYF.

The rearrangement links TRBV4-2 to TRBJ1-2, with unresolved D. The germline gives CDR1 LGHNA, CDR2 YNFKEQ. The CDR3 length is 15 residues. The V end lost 3 bases, the J end lost 7 bases, and 18 bases lay between the germline ends. The CDR3 is CASSHPGLAGGGYTF. For the CDR3, the DNA is TGTGCCAGCAGCCACCCGGGCCTCGCAGGAGGTGGCTACACCTTC.

This clone is a singleton in its sample. V and J are TRBV5-4 and TRBJ1-6; D not resolved. In germline, CDR1 is SGHNT, CDR2 YYREEE (reference sequence). CDR3 length equals 17 residues. Trimming stripped 4 bases from V and 1 base from J, with 15 bases between. This CDR3 is CASSASMSGSYNSPLHF. The CDR3 nucleotides read TGTGCCAGCAGCGCCTCCATGAGCGGGTCCTATAATTCACCCCTCCACTTT.

Points on this clone: This sample includes further DNA sequences coding for the same CDR3. The chain uses TRBV6-5 and TRBJ1-4; no reliable D call. Looked up from germline, CDR1 is MNHEY and CDR2 is SVGAGI. V was trimmed by 5 bases and J by 8 bases, leaving 6 bases between them. CDR3 length: 11 amino acids. The CDR3 DNA is TGTGCCAGCAGTAGAGGGGAAAAACTGTTTTTT. Amino acids: CASSRGEKLFF.

This sequence joins TRBV5-6 and TRBJ1-2; 7 bases map to TRBD1. Germline V gene lookup returns CDR1 SGHDT and CDR2 YYEEEE. J lost 4 bases, V lost 4 bases, and 13 bases had no gene match. The CDR3 sequence is 16 residues long. The CDR3 sequence is CASSPSPGQRIYGYTF. The DNA of the CDR3 is TGTGCCAGCAGCCCTTCTCCGGGACAGCGGATCTATGGCTACACCTTC. Variable domain in full (rest from reference TRBV5-6 and TRBJ1-2): DAGVTQSPTHLIKTRGQQVTLRCSPKSGHDTVSWYQQALGQGPQFIFQYYEEEERQRGNFPDRFSGHQFPNYSSELNVNALLLGDSALYLCASSPSPGQRIYGYTFGSGTRLTVV.

The V call is TRBV6-5, the J call TRBJ1-5; weak D call: TRBD1 (6 bases). The CDR3 has 14 residues. Germline V gene lookup returns CDR1 MNHEY and CDR2 SVGAGI. Between the trimmed V and J ends, which lost 0 bases and 6 bases, there was a span of 9 bases. CDR3 nucleotide sequence: TGTGCCAGCAGTTACTCACCAGGGGCTCAGCCCCAGCATTTT. It codes for CASSYSPGAQPQHF.

The CDR3 DNA follows: TGTGCCAGTAGTCCCCACCCCAGGGGGCGGTGGAATGAAAAACTGTTTTTT. Its protein product is CASSPHPRGRWNEKLFF. The V gene is TRBV19, the J gene TRBJ1-4, with 8 bases aligning to TRBD1. The CDR3 is made up of 17 amino acids. In germline, CDR1 is LNHDA, CDR2 SQIVND (reference sequence). Trimming at V came to 5 bases and at J to 5 bases, leaving 13 bases not matched to a gene.

V and J are TRBV6-5 and TRBJ1-1; no definite D call. This CDR3 is 14 amino acids long. The germline V gene has CDR1 MNHEY and CDR2 SVGAGI. V dropped 2 bases and J dropped 1 base, with 8 bases sitting between them. CDR3: CASSYQAGNTEAFF. The DNA for the CDR3 is TGTGCCAGCAGTTACCAGGCAGGGAACACTGAAGCTTTCTTT.

V and J are TRBV5-4 and TRBJ1-6, with 9 bases matching TRBD1. Germline CDR1 SGHNT, CDR2 YYREEE (reference sequence). This CDR3 is 13 amino acids long. CDR3 DNA sequence: TGTGTAGCCGGGGACAGGGATTATTCACCCCTCCACTTT. Translated, it gives CVAGDRDYSPLHF.

The rearrangement uses TRBV14 and TRBJ1-2; unclear D gene. The CDR3 is 13 amino acids. Germline CDR1 reads SGHDN; CDR2 reads FVKESK. V was pared by 1 base and J by 4 bases, with 7 bases between. The CDR3 nucleotides read TGTGCCAGCAGCCAAGGTTTGGCCTATGGCTACACCTTC. Protein sequence: CASSQGLAYGYTF.

The V and J genes are TRBV6-5 and TRBJ1-1; 7 bases match TRBD1. Per germline, CDR1 MNHEY and CDR2 SVGAGI. This CDR3 is 14 amino acids long. V dropped 4 bases and J dropped 3; count of bases not matched to a gene: 5. This CDR3 is CASSSDRDDTEAFF. CDR3 nucleotides: TGTGCCAGCAGTTCCGACAGGGATGACACTGAAGCTTTCTTT.

This rearrangement joins TRBV7-2 to TRBJ2-5; 8 bases agree with TRBD2. Germline V gene sequence: CDR1 SGHTA, CDR2 FQGNSA. Unmatched junction bases numbered 14, after V lost 4 bases and J lost 7 bases. CDR3 size: 16 residues. CDR3 DNA: TGTGCCAGCAGCTCCCGCACTAGCGGAAATGTGGGGACCCAGTACTTC. Amino acids: CASSSRTSGNVGTQYF.

This clone was seen a handful of times. The rearrangement links TRBV15 to TRBJ1-4; 7 nucleotides align to TRBD1. With 1 base clipped from V and 10 bases from J, the junction kept 6 bases outside the gene matches. This CDR3 is 14 amino acids long. Germline lookup yields CDR1 LNHNV and CDR2 YYDKDF (reference sequence). The CDR3, as DNA: TGTGCCACCAGCAGAGGACAGGGTCTCGGAAAACTGTTTTTT. It codes for CATSRGQGLGKLFF.

The CDR3 bases are TGTGCCACCAGCAGGGGACAGGGAATGGAGACCCAGTACTTC. Residues: CATSRGQGMETQYF. The chain links TRBV15 to TRBJ2-5, with 9 bases matching TRBD1. The CDR3 runs to 14 residues. The V gene's germline CDR1 is LNHNV and CDR2 YYDKDF (reference sequence). Trimming cost V 3 bases and J 5 bases; bases outside gene matches: 4.

The chain employs TRBV6-2 or TRBV6-3 and TRBJ2-1; 12 bases fit TRBD2. V dropped 5 bases and J dropped 5; count of bases not matched to a gene: 7. Germline V gene sequence: CDR1 MNHEY, CDR2 SVGEGT. The CDR3 contains 16 residues. The CDR3 region has the DNA TGTGCCAGCAGTCCACTGACTAGCGGGGGCAACAATGAGCAGTTCTTC. Its translation is CASSPLTSGGNNEQFF.

The chain uses TRBV20-1 and TRBJ1-6; no reliable D call. CDR1 and CDR2 from the germline V gene are DFQATT and SNEGSKA (reference sequence). With 3 bases removed from V and 8 bases from J, the gap between germline ends came to 11 bases. CDR3 length equals 13 residues. The CDR3 is CSASHTSDSPLHF. The CDR3 DNA reads as TGCAGTGCTAGTCACACCTCCGATTCACCCCTCCACTTT.